These 29 T cell receptor beta chains were sequenced from one sample in a study of CD8 T cells in ankylosing spondylitis. TCRdb redid the calling of the 5' RACE reads with MiXCR, one entry per CDR3 protein. Of approximately 300,000 distinct CDR3 sequences detected, roughly 20% appear once; the ten largest clones hold roughly 7.3%. What was sequenced was blood, either unsorted or a sorted T cell fraction (not recorded which). The receptors stem from a male donor with ankylosing spondylitis or in good health (not recorded which).

The chain recombines TRBV5-1 with TRBJ2-3, with 11 positions matching TRBD1. The germline V gene encodes CDR1 SGHRS and CDR2 YFSETQ. After removal of 3 bases from V and 4 bases from J, the junction contained 1 base not matched to a gene. This CDR3 has 14 residues. CDR3 bases: TGCGCCAGCAGCTGGGGACAGGGGGCAGATACGCAGTATTTT. Its translation: CASSWGQGADTQYF.

This chain's CDR3 is CATSDRTGGYNEQFF. The CDR3 coding sequence is TGTGCCACCAGTGATCGGACAGGGGGCTACAATGAGCAGTTCTTC. The rearrangement uses TRBV24-1 and TRBJ2-1, with 10 bases fitting TRBD1. The CDR3 is made up of 15 amino acids. Germline V CDR1 and CDR2: KGHDR, SFDVKD. Trimming at V came to 3 bases and at J to 3 bases, leaving 1 base not matched to a gene.

The genes are TRBV5-4 and TRBJ2-7, with TRBD2 matching over 7 bases. Germline V gene data show CDR1 as SGHNT and CDR2 as YYREEE (reference sequence). This CDR3 has 15 amino acids. The V and J ends lost 3 bases and 0 bases, in that order; junction bases with no gene match: 6. The CDR3 spells CASSWGGMSSYEQYV. CDR3 DNA: TGTGCCAGCAGCTGGGGAGGGATGAGCTCCTACGAGCAGTACGTC.

This clonotype was seen a handful of times. The gene calls are TRBV28 and TRBJ1-4, with 7 bases fitting TRBD1. The CDR3 runs to 14 residues. Germline CDR1 MDHEN, CDR2 SYDVKM. The V gene end was trimmed by 5 bases and the J gene end by 4 bases; junction bases not matched to a gene: 4. In DNA form, the CDR3 reads TGTGCCAGCAGTCCACAGGGGCATAATGAAAAACTGTTTTTT. Translating it yields CASSPQGHNEKLFF. The full variable domain, with the rest looked up from reference TRBV28 and TRBJ1-4, is DVKVTQSSRYLVKRTGEKVFLECVQDMDHENMFWYRQDPGLGLRLIYFSYDVKMKEKGDIPEGYSVSREKKERFSLILESASTNQTSMYLCASSPQGHNEKLFFGSGTQLSVL.

In this sample, this clonotype turned up many times. The genes are TRBV29-1 and TRBJ2-2; D is unclear. The CDR3 has 11 residues. Germline CDR1 and CDR2: SQVTM and ANQGSEA. Trimming removed 7 bases at V and 4 bases at J, with 7 bases between. CDR3 in amino acids: CSAHITGELFF. CDR3 sequence (DNA): TGCAGCGCTCATATCACCGGGGAGCTGTTTTTT.

This clonotype has only a few counts. The chain recombines TRBV29-1 with TRBJ1-1; TRBD1 is a possible D gene (5 bases). Between the trimmed V and J ends, which lost 1 base and 6 bases, there was a span of 9 bases. The CDR3 is 12 amino acids. Germline V lookup: CDR1 SQVTM, CDR2 ANQGSEA. The CDR3 reads CSVEGLGAEAFF. DNA of the CDR3: TGCAGCGTTGAAGGGTTAGGGGCTGAAGCTTTCTTT.

The CDR3 coding sequence is TGTGCCAGCAGCTTAAGGCGGGGGGGCCCAGATACGCAGTATTTT. It translates to CASSLRRGGPDTQYF. The chain couples TRBV7-3 to TRBJ2-3; 9 nucleotides line up with TRBD2. The germline V gene has CDR1 SGHTA and CDR2 FQGTGA. This CDR3 has 15 residues. V was clipped by 1 base and J by 4 bases; unmatched bases: 3.

This clonotype was seen more than once but under ten times. This chain joins TRBV12-3 or TRBV12-4 and TRBJ1-5, with D unclear. Trimming removed 5 bases at V and 1 base at J, with 12 bases between. The CDR3 spans 15 residues. CDR3 residues: CASSDLRASNQPQHF. Here the CDR3 DNA reads TGTGCCAGCAGTGACTTGAGAGCCAGCAATCAGCCCCAGCATTTT.

This chain uses TRBV7-9 with TRBJ2-1, with D perhaps given as TRBD1 or TRBD2 (7 bases each). Germline assignment: CDR1 SEHNR and CDR2 FQNEAQ (reference sequence). The ends were cut back, 5 bases at V and 6 bases at J, with 14 bases in the middle. CDR3 length equals 14 residues. The CDR3 sequence: CASSPAGQSNEQFF. The CDR3 nucleotides are TGTGCCAGCAGCCCAGCGGGACAGTCCAATGAGCAGTTCTTC. Drawing the rest from reference TRBV7-9 and TRBJ2-1, the complete variable domain is DTGVSQNPRHKITKRGQNVTFRCDPISEHNRLYWYRQTLGQGPEFLTYFQNEAQLEKSRLLSDRFSAERPKGSFSTLEIQRTEQGDSAMYLCASSPAGQSNEQFFGPGTRLTVL.

This clonotype has only a few counts. The chain is built from TRBV5-1 and TRBJ2-1, with 7 bases fitting TRBD1. Germline V gene lookup returns CDR1 SGHRS and CDR2 YFSETQ. With V trimmed by 2 bases and J by 2 bases, 7 bases remained unmatched. The CDR3 runs to 16 residues. In DNA form, the CDR3 reads TGCGCCAGCAGCTTCTTGGACAGGTCGCCCTACAATGAGCAGTTCTTC. Protein sequence: CASSFLDRSPYNEQFF.

This clonotype came up many times. The chain combines TRBV6-1 with TRBJ1-6; 7 nucleotides align to TRBD1. The germline V gene encodes CDR1 MNHNS and CDR2 SASEGT. The junction had 6 bases not matched to a gene; V was cut back by 5 bases and J by 2 bases. This CDR3 region has 16 residues. This CDR3 reads CASSKLQGTYNSPLHF. CDR3 bases: TGTGCCAGCAGTAAACTACAGGGGACCTATAATTCACCCCTCCACTTT.

This clonotype was counted a few times. The rearrangement uses TRBV5-1 and TRBJ2-1; D remains unclear. Trimming left V 0 bases short and J 9 bases short, with 13 bases between. The CDR3 spans 14 residues. In germline, CDR1 is SGHRS, CDR2 YFSETQ. In DNA, the CDR3 is TGCGCCAGCAGCTTGGGACCCTTAGGAAGTGAGCAGTTCTTC. Translation: CASSLGPLGSEQFF.

This chain joins TRBV12-3 or TRBV12-4 and TRBJ2-3, with a possible D match to TRBD2 (5 bases). Trimming cost V 3 bases and J 6 bases, with 13 bases left between them. The CDR3 has 14 residues. The CDR3 DNA reads as TGTGCCAGCAGTTTTCGAGGGCCGGGGGATACGCAGTATTTT. This codes for CASSFRGPGDTQYF.

This clonotype was seen repeatedly, ten times or more. The rearrangement joins TRBV28 to TRBJ1-1, with TRBD1 identical over 8 bases. CDR3 size: 14 residues. The germline gives CDR1 MDHEN, CDR2 SYDVKM. V lost 5 bases and J lost 4; bases outside the gene matches: 6. Here the CDR3 reads CASSLRGRITEAFF. Written as DNA, the CDR3 is TGTGCCAGCAGTCTCAGGGGGCGCATCACTGAAGCTTTCTTT.

The rearrangement links TRBV7-2 to TRBJ2-5; TRBD1 agrees at 7 bases. This CDR3 comprises 14 residues. The germline V gene has CDR1 SGHTA and CDR2 FQGNSA. V lost 5 bases to trimming and J lost 2 bases; unmatched junction nucleotides: 5. Here the CDR3 DNA reads TGTGCCAGCAGCGAGCCGGGACAGCAAGAGACCCAGTACTTC. Protein product: CASSEPGQQETQYF.

The chain is built from TRBV5-1 and TRBJ2-3; D is possibly TRBD2 (7 bases). V was cut by 0 bases and J by 0 bases, with 14 bases left in between. This CDR3 is 17 amino acids long. Germline V CDR1 and CDR2: SGHRS, YFSETQ. CDR3 protein: CASSLDGGRLSTDTQYF. The CDR3, as DNA: TGCGCCAGCAGCTTGGACGGGGGGCGTTTAAGCACAGATACGCAGTATTTT.

This clonotype was observed a handful of times. The rearrangement links TRBV20-1 to TRBJ1-4, with TRBD1 matching over 8 bases. J lost 5 bases, V lost 5 bases, and 10 bases had no gene match. The germline CDR1 and CDR2 sequences are DFQATT and SNEGSKA (reference sequence). The CDR3 runs to 15 residues. CDR3 DNA: TGCAGTGCTGGACCTGACAGGGGCCTAAATGAAAAACTGTTTTTT. Translation gives CSAGPDRGLNEKLFF.

V is TRBV20-1 and J is TRBJ2-3; D ambiguous. This CDR3 comprises 14 residues. Trimming took 1 base from V and 0 from J, leaving 8 bases between them. The germline V gene has CDR1 DFQATT and CDR2 SNEGSKA (reference sequence). CDR3 in DNA: TGCAGTGCTAGAGCCTCACTTAGCACAGATACGCAGTATTTT. This codes for CSARASLSTDTQYF.

This chain joins TRBV12-3 or TRBV12-4 and TRBJ2-2, with D maybe TRBD2 (6 bases). The ends were cut back, 6 bases at V and 4 bases at J, with 21 bases in the middle. The CDR3 is made up of 17 amino acids. CDR3 in DNA: TGTGCCAGCAGCTTGGAGGGTTGGGGGGATTCCACCGGGGAGCTGTTTTTT. Translated: CASSLEGWGDSTGELFF.

This clonotype was observed a handful of times. V gene TRBV12-3 or TRBV12-4 combines with J gene TRBJ1-1; D call uncertain. Trimming took off 0 bases at V and 2 bases at J, with 7 bases between the two ends. The CDR3 runs 14 residues. DNA of the CDR3: TGTGCCAGCAGTTTAGCCAGAGATAACACTGAAGCTTTCTTT. It codes for CASSLARDNTEAFF.

This clonotype occurred many times. The CDR3: CASSIIQGGEQYV. Written as DNA, the CDR3 is TGTGCCAGCAGCATAATACAGGGGGGCGAGCAGTACGTC. The J gene is TRBJ2-7, the V gene TRBV12-3 or TRBV12-4; TRBD1 aligns across 8 bases. CDR3 length equals 13 residues. With 6 bases clipped from V and 6 bases from J, the junction kept 7 bases outside the gene matches.

This clonotype was seen only a few times. The J gene is TRBJ2-3, the V gene TRBV12-3 or TRBV12-4; D gene ambiguous. V lost 5 bases, J lost 6 bases, and 6 bases lay in between. The CDR3 totals 11 residues. CDR3 in DNA: TGTGCCAGCAGTGTACAGGATACGCAGTATTTT. Encoded protein: CASSVQDTQYF.

This CDR3 reads CASSQGWQIGSGNTIYF. In nucleotides, the CDR3 is TGTGCCAGCAGCCAAGGGTGGCAGATTGGCTCTGGAAACACCATATATTTT. The chain combines TRBV3-1 with TRBJ1-3; no clear D gene. The germline CDR1 and CDR2 sequences are LGHDT and YNNKEL (reference sequence). The CDR3 totals 17 residues. The V end lost 1 base, the J end lost 0 bases, and 13 bases lay between the germline ends.

This CDR3 reads CASSLVLQFRGQETQYF. CDR3 coding DNA: TGCGCCAGCAGCTTGGTCCTCCAGTTTCGGGGGCAGGAGACCCAGTACTTC. The chain combines TRBV5-1 with TRBJ2-5; D possibly matches TRBD1 or TRBD2 (6 bases each). CDR3 length equals 17 residues. Germline V gene sequence: CDR1 SGHRS, CDR2 YFSETQ. V was trimmed by 0 bases and J by 5 bases, leaving 20 bases between them.

This clonotype was counted at least ten times. The chain joins TRBV7-3 to TRBJ2-7, with D perhaps being TRBD1 or TRBD2 (5 bases each). CDR1 and CDR2 (germline): SGHTA, FQGTGA. The CDR3 runs to 14 residues. V lost 2 bases and J 4 bases, leaving 12 bases between the germline ends. CDR3 sequence: CASSLREGTYEQYV. The CDR3 DNA follows: TGTGCCAGCAGCTTACGAGAGGGGACGTACGAGCAGTACGTC.

This chain connects TRBV5-1 to TRBJ2-5, with 8 bases identical to TRBD1. Germline V lookup: CDR1 SGHRS, CDR2 YFSETQ. Unmatched junction bases numbered 6, after V lost 0 bases and J lost 5 bases. The CDR3 has 15 amino acids. The CDR3 bases are TGCGCCAGCAGCTTGGAGACAGGGGTGTGGGAGACCCAGTACTTC. Its translation: CASSLETGVWETQYF.

This clonotype was picked up a small number of times. CDR3 sequence reads: CASSLLSGNNNEQFF. CDR3 DNA sequence: TGTGCCAGCAGCTTACTGTCCGGGAACAACAATGAGCAGTTCTTC. The chain is built from TRBV7-2 and TRBJ2-1, with TRBD2 as a possible D gene (5 bases). Trimming removed 2 bases from V and 5 bases from J, with 13 bases in between. This CDR3 region has 15 residues. Looked up from germline, CDR1 is SGHTA and CDR2 is FQGNSA.

Details on this clonotype: This may arise from a read error, as a much more abundant clone is one base away. The CDR3 coding sequence is TGCGCCGGCAGCTTTAGGTCAACTAATGAAAAACTGTTTTTT. Translated: CAGSFRSTNEKLFF. This chain joins TRBV5-1 and TRBJ1-4, with no clear D. Germline lookup yields CDR1 SGHRS and CDR2 YFSETQ. The CDR3 totals 14 residues. The entire variable domain, with the rest obtained from reference TRBV5-1 and TRBJ1-4, is as follows: KAGVTQTPRYLIKTRGQQVTLSCSPISGHRSVSWYQQTPGQGLQFLFEYFSETQRNKGNFPGRFSGRQFSNSRSEMNVSTLELGDSALYLCAGSFRSTNEKLFFGSGTQLSVL.

The chain combines TRBV11-2 with TRBJ2-2; no reliable D call. Trimming shortened V by 1 base and J by 5 bases, and 11 bases separated the two germline ends. Germline CDR1 SGHAT, CDR2 FQNNGV. This CDR3 is 15 amino acids long. CDR3 nucleotide sequence: TGTGCCAGCAGCTTAGTTCTTAGTGGGACCGGGGAGCTGTTTTTT. Residues: CASSLVLSGTGELFF.